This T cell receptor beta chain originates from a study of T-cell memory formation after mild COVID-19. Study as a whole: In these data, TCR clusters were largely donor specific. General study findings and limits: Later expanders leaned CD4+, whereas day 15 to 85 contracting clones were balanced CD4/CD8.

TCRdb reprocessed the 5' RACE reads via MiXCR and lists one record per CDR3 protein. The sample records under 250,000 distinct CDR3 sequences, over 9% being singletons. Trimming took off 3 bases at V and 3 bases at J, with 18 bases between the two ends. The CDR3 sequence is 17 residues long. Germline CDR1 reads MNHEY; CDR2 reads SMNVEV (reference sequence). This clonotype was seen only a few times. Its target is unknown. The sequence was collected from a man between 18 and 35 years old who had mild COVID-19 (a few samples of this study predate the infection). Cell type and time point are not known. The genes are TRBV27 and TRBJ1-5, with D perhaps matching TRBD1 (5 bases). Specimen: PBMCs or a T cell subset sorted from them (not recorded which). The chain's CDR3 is CASSFSVRGRANQPQHF. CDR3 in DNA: TGTGCCAGCAGTTTCTCGGTTCGGGGCAGGGCCAATCAGCCCCAGCATTTT.